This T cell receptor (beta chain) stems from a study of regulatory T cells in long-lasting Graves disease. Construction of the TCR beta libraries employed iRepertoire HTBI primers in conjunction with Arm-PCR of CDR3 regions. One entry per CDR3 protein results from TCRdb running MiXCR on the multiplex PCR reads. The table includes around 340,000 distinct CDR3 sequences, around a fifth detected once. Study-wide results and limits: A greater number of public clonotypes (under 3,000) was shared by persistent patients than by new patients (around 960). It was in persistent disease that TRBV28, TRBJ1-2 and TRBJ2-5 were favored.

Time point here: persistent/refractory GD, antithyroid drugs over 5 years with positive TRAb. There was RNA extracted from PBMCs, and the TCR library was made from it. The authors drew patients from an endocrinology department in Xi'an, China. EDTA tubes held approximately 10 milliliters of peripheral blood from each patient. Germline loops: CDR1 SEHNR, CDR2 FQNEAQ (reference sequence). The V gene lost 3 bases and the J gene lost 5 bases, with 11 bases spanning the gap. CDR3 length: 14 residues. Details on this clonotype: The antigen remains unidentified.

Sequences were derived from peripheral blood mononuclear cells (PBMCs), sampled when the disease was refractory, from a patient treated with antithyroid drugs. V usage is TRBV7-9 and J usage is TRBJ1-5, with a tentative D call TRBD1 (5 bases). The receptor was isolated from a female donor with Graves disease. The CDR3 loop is CASSLKGSYQPQHF. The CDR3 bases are TGTGCCAGCAGCTTGAAGGGGTCCTATCAGCCCCAGCATTTT.